This TCR beta chain was recovered during a study of blood T cell repertoires in COVID-19. Study-wide background: Samples of COVID-19 (acute and convalescent) were obtained from the United States, Italy and Spain.

Germline V CDR1 and CDR2: KGHDR, SFDVKD. Trimming shortened V by 3 bases and J by 3 bases, and 14 bases separated the two germline ends. The CDR3 has 16 residues. Produced via immunoSEQ multiplex PCR; TCRdb's table is partial and in-frame only. The data show over 25,000 clones, with over 70% seen just once and around 15% held by the top ten. The sequencing sample was made of peripheral blood. The rearrangement joins TRBV24-1 to TRBJ2-4; no clear D. The TCR comes from a man at least 80 years old with active or convalescent COVID-19. CDR3 in DNA: TGTGCCACCAGTGATCCCCGGCGAGGAAGCAAAAACATTCAGTACTTC. This translates into CATSDPRRGSKNIQYF.